In this sample, the clone carrying this T cell receptor beta chain turned up many times. Unique molecular identifiers tagged individual cDNA molecules. TCRdb independently ran MiXCR on the 5' RACE reads; one entry per CDR3 protein. The sample consists of about 64,000 distinct CDR3 sequences, roughly 21% of them appearing once. This entry is derived from a study of early T cells in non-severe SARS-CoV-2 infection. The CDR3 has 16 residues. Trimming left V 5 bases short and J 0 bases short, with 14 bases between. Germline loops: CDR1 DFQATT, CDR2 SNEGSKA (reference sequence). The sample in question was whole blood, obtained at baseline. This chain uses TRBV20-1 with TRBJ1-6; tentatively, D is TRBD1 (6 bases). This clonotype was sampled from an adult who was a healthcare worker with PCR-confirmed SARS-CoV-2 infection or an uninfected control (not recorded which). The CDR3 spells CSAPTEGGSYNSPLHF. The CDR3 DNA sequence: TGCAGTGCTCCCACCGAGGGGGGCTCCTATAATTCACCCCTCCACTTT.